The present TCR beta chain was sequenced within a study of cytotoxic CD8 clonotypes in ibrutinib-treated CLL. Study-wide results and limits: Contraction or stability on treatment characterized the public clonotypes, which were uncommon. Clonality rose at ibrutinib response, held steady in sustained remission, and fell toward baseline at progression. Relative to age-matched healthy donors, clonality at baseline was higher, and it tracked circulating CD8+ T-cell counts.

V dropped 2 bases and J dropped 5 bases, with 19 bases sitting between them. Looked up from germline, CDR1 is SGDLS and CDR2 is YYNGEE. The CDR3 totals 16 residues. As to this clone: Its antigen is not identified.

Target depth was 1 in 200,000 to 1 in 1 million T cells, about 10x per clonotype. Some clones are missing from TCRdb's copy, which holds only in-frame ones; the method was immunoSEQ multiplex PCR. The table lists about 200,000 clones, more than 75% of them singletons. This receptor was obtained from a human donor with chronic lymphocytic leukemia. The V call is TRBV9, the J call TRBJ1-1, with a weak D call TRBD1 (6 bases). Sequenced here: PBMCs, sampled after 12 months of ibrutinib treatment. As DNA, the CDR3 is TGTGCCAGCAGCGTTTCCGGGGGCTCGTCCTGGACTGAAGCTTTCTTT. It yields the protein CASSVSGGSSWTEAFF. Drawing the rest from reference TRBV9 and TRBJ1-1, the complete variable domain is DSGVTQTPKHLITATGQRVTLRCSPRSGDLSVYWYQQSLDQGLQFLIQYYNGEERAKGNILERFSAQQFPDLHSELNLSSLELGDSALYFCASSVSGGSSWTEAFFGQGTRLTVV.